These 31 T cell receptor beta chains originate from one sample sequenced in a study of beta chain features in type 1 diabetes. Study results and caveats: All four CD4+ subsets from Type 1 diabetes patients carried moderately but significantly shorter TCRB CDR3s.

What these receptors recognize is not known. Expressed TCRB transcripts got sequenced, as all isolated RNA was reverse transcribed. The protocol was immunoSEQ multiplex PCR, while the TCRdb copy is restricted to in-frame clones and leaves out a portion. The data show 95,000 to 150,000 clones, roughly 17% seen once. The sequenced sample consisted of central memory CD4+ T cells from blood. The source of these receptors is a man aged 18 to 29 with type 1 diabetes.

Only a few counts were recorded for this clone. The chain carries TRBV7-2 and TRBJ2-5; 8 bases line up with TRBD1. This CDR3 is built from 16 residues. Trimming took 1 base from V and 5 from J; bases not matched to a gene: 9. Germline loops: CDR1 SGHTA, CDR2 FQGNSA. The CDR3 region is CASSLVLQGVGETQYF. The CDR3 DNA reads as TGTGCCAGCAGCTTAGTCCTACAGGGGGTCGGGGAGACCCAGTACTTC.

This clone has more than one count but fewer than ten. The chain joins TRBV5-8 to TRBJ1-1; the D gene is possibly TRBD1 (6 bases). This CDR3 region has 17 residues. V lost 0 bases to trimming and J lost 6 bases, with 21 bases between them. Germline values: CDR1 SGHTS, CDR2 YDEGEE. The CDR3 region has the DNA TGTGCCAGCAGCTTGGACCGAATGGCGGGGGGCTCCGCTGAAGCTTTCTTT. Its translation: CASSLDRMAGGSAEAFF.

V gene TRBV2 combines with J gene TRBJ2-1, with no clear D. The CDR3 spans 11 residues. Looked up from germline, CDR1 is SNHLY and CDR2 is FYNNEI. V dropped 6 bases and J dropped 9 bases, with 9 bases sitting between them. CDR3 loop: CASRLGLEQFF. Here the CDR3 DNA reads TGTGCCAGCAGGTTAGGGCTTGAGCAGTTCTTC.

The chain carries TRBV18 and TRBJ2-5, with 8 positions matching TRBD1. Germline V gives CDR1 KGHSH, CDR2 LQKENI. Trimming took 3 bases from V and 2 from J; bases not matched to a gene: 11. The length of the CDR3 is 17 residues. The CDR3 DNA reads as TGTGCCAGCTCACCCCCAAGGCCAGGGGGCTATCAAGAGACCCAGTACTTC. Translation: CASSPPRPGGYQETQYF.

The chain has TRBV7-9 and TRBJ2-7, with D unresolved. With 1 base removed from V and 0 bases from J, the gap between germline ends came to 7 bases. Germline loops: CDR1 SEHNR, CDR2 FQNEAQ (reference sequence). The CDR3 is made up of 14 amino acids. The CDR3 nucleotides are TGTGCCAGCAGCTTAGACCGAAGCTCCTACGAGCAGTACTTC. Translated: CASSLDRSSYEQYF.

This clone occurred a few times. The chain uses TRBV18 and TRBJ2-5; 8 bases are a match to TRBD2. The length of the CDR3 is 15 residues. From germline, CDR1 is KGHSH and CDR2 LQKENI. The J segment lost 3 bases and the V segment lost 2 bases, leaving 5 bases of the junction unmatched. CDR3: CASSPTAAGEETQYF. CDR3 in DNA: TGTGCCAGCTCACCAACGGCAGCGGGGGAAGAGACCCAGTACTTC.

This clone was counted a few times. The chain recombines TRBV30 with TRBJ1-6; D ambiguous. CDR1 is GTSNPN, CDR2 SVGIG, per germline (reference sequence). Trimming removed 2 bases from V and 8 bases from J, with 7 bases in between. There are 12 residues in the CDR3. For the CDR3, the DNA is TGTGCCTGGAGTCTCCGGCATTCACCCCTCCACTTT. It yields the protein CAWSLRHSPLHF.

This clone was seen a few times. The genes are TRBV5-4 and TRBJ2-3, with D maybe TRBD2 (5 bases). V gave up 1 base and J gave up 0 bases, with 9 bases separating them. CDR1 is SGHNT and CDR2 is YYREEE in the germline V gene (reference sequence). The CDR3 sequence is 15 residues long. CDR3 region: CASSLPRASTDTQYF. CDR3 in DNA: TGTGCCAGCAGCTTGCCGCGGGCTAGCACAGATACGCAGTATTTT.

This clone came up a few times. The chain links TRBV14 to TRBJ2-1; TRBD2 matches at 14 bases. The J segment lost 0 bases and the V segment lost 4 bases, leaving 23 bases of the junction unmatched. Germline CDR1 reads SGHDN; CDR2 reads FVKESK. This CDR3 is 24 amino acids long. The CDR3, as DNA: TGTGCCAGCAGCCGACATCCGGGACTAGCGGGAGCAAGCACCTCGGGAAGCTCCTACAATGAGCAGTTCTTC. Translating it yields CASSRHPGLAGASTSGSSYNEQFF.

The chain combines TRBV2 with TRBJ2-7; perhaps D is TRBD1 or TRBD2 (5 bases each). Trimming removed 8 bases from V and 3 bases from J, with 14 bases in between. Germline-derived CDR1 and CDR2 are SNHLY and FYNNEI. The CDR3 is made up of 13 amino acids. The DNA for the CDR3 is TGTGCCAGCGGAACAGAGGGGCACTACGAGCAGTACTTC. It is translated as CASGTEGHYEQYF.

This clone was detected a few times. This chain links TRBV11-3 with TRBJ2-3; D is unclear. Trimming removed 5 bases at V and 0 bases at J, with 9 bases between. CDR1 and CDR2 from the germline V gene are SGHNT and YENEEA. The CDR3 runs to 14 residues. The CDR3 DNA follows: TGTGCCAGCAGCCCCTACCTTAGCACAGATACGCAGTATTTT. Encoded protein: CASSPYLSTDTQYF.

The chain is built from TRBV4-1 and TRBJ2-7; D gene unclear. The length of the CDR3 is 14 residues. The germline V gene encodes CDR1 MGHRA and CDR2 YSYEKL. Trimming took off 1 base at V and 3 bases at J, with 10 bases between the two ends. The CDR3, as DNA: TGCGCCAGCAGCCAAGTGGGTGTTAACTACGAGCAGTACTTC. It translates to CASSQVGVNYEQYF.

The V call is TRBV4-2, the J call TRBJ2-5, with D perhaps matching TRBD2 (6 bases). Germline V gives CDR1 LGHNA, CDR2 YNFKEQ. The V gene lost 3 bases and the J gene lost 0 bases, with 14 bases spanning the gap. This CDR3 region has 16 residues. CDR3 DNA: TGTGCCAGCAGCCACCATCGCGGGGAGTACCAAGAGACCCAGTACTTC. Its translation: CASSHHRGEYQETQYF.

This clone was seen a few times. In DNA form, the CDR3 reads TGTGCCACCAGCAGAGATCGGAATGAGCAGTTCTTC. This sequence encodes CATSRDRNEQFF. V is TRBV15 and J is TRBJ2-1; D unresolved. The CDR3 length is 12 residues. The V end lost 0 bases, the J end lost 7 bases, and 4 bases lay between the germline ends. Per germline, CDR1 LNHNV and CDR2 YYDKDF (reference sequence).

The rearrangement uses TRBV2 and TRBJ2-1, with D maybe TRBD2 (6 bases). V shed 7 bases and J shed 0 bases, with 13 bases lying between them. This CDR3 has 15 residues. Per germline, CDR1 SNHLY and CDR2 FYNNEI. The CDR3 sequence is CASTGTLLSYNEQFF. The CDR3 DNA sequence: TGTGCCAGCACCGGGACTCTCCTCTCCTACAATGAGCAGTTCTTC.

This clone has a handful of counts. This chain connects TRBV18 to TRBJ2-3; D may correspond to TRBD1 or TRBD2 (6 bases each). V was trimmed by 1 base and J by 5 bases, leaving 13 bases between them. Per germline, CDR1 KGHSH and CDR2 LQKENI. This CDR3 has 15 amino acids. The CDR3 nucleotides read TGTGCCAGCTCACCACTACTACAGGGAGGAGATACGCAGTATTTT. It yields the protein CASSPLLQGGDTQYF. Supplemented by reference TRBV18 and TRBJ2-3, the full variable domain reads NAGVMQNPRHLVRRRGQEARLRCSPMKGHSHVYWYRQLPEEGLKFMVYLQKENIIDESGMPKERFSAEFPKEGPSILRIQQVVRGDSAAYFCASSPLLQGGDTQYFGPGTRLTVL.

This clone was picked up a small number of times. The J gene is TRBJ2-2, the V gene TRBV7-9, with D perhaps matching TRBD2 (5 bases). Germline CDR1 and CDR2: SEHNR and FQNEAQ (reference sequence). CDR3 length: 15 residues. With 4 bases removed from V and 4 bases from J, the gap between germline ends came to 13 bases. Written as DNA, the CDR3 is TGTGCCAGCAGCTCCCGCCCTGAGGGCACCGGGGAGCTGTTTTTT. Translated: CASSSRPEGTGELFF.

The chain employs TRBV7-9 and TRBJ1-1; no reliable D call. The germline V gene encodes CDR1 SEHNR and CDR2 FQNEAQ (reference sequence). The CDR3 spans 13 residues. The germline V and J ends were trimmed by 5 bases and 7 bases, with 14 bases remaining between them. The CDR3, as DNA: TGTGCCAGCAGCCCACTCAAGGATAGTGAAGCTTTCTTT. Its protein product is CASSPLKDSEAFF.

The chain carries TRBV7-3 and TRBJ1-1; D is unclear. Germline V lookup: CDR1 SGHTA, CDR2 FQGTGA. The CDR3 loop spans 13 amino acids. Trimming took 0 bases from V and 1 from J, leaving 3 bases between them. The CDR3 region has the DNA TGTGCCAGCAGCTTAACTGGGAACACTGAAGCTTTCTTT. Translated, it gives CASSLTGNTEAFF.

This rearrangement joins TRBV5-4 to TRBJ2-2; no clear D. The CDR3 is made up of 15 amino acids. The V end was cut by 1 base, the J end by 0 bases, with 7 bases between. Per the germline V gene, CDR1 is SGHNT and CDR2 is YYREEE (reference sequence). CDR3 sequence: CASSLYKANTGELFF. CDR3 DNA sequence: TGTGCCAGCAGCTTGTACAAAGCGAACACCGGGGAGCTGTTTTTT.

There are a few counts of this clone. The DNA for the CDR3 is TGTGCCAGCAGCCCGCTAGCGGCAGATACGCAGTATTTT. As protein: CASSPLAADTQYF. The rearrangement joins TRBV14 to TRBJ2-3, with TRBD2 identical over 7 bases. Germline loops: CDR1 SGHDN, CDR2 FVKESK. The CDR3 length is 13 residues. V shed 4 bases and J 4 bases; nucleotides not matched to a gene: 2.

The genes are TRBV4-1 and TRBJ2-2, with 9 nucleotides matching TRBD1. The CDR3 is 17 amino acids. Trimming at V came to 2 bases and at J to 1 base, leaving 5 bases not matched to a gene. Germline V gene lookup returns CDR1 MGHRA and CDR2 YSYEKL. The CDR3 bases are TGCGCCAGCAGCCAATGGGCGGGACAGGGGAACACCGGGGAGCTGTTTTTT. Encoded protein: CASSQWAGQGNTGELFF.

This clone was seen a few times. The chain uses TRBV11-1 and TRBJ2-7, with a possible D match to TRBD1 (5 bases). The V gene's germline CDR1 is SGHAT and CDR2 FQDESV (reference sequence). Trimming pared 2 bases from V and 5 bases from J, leaving 10 bases between. This CDR3 is built from 13 residues. This chain's CDR3 is CASSLQGLHEQYF. The CDR3 DNA follows: TGTGCCAGCAGCTTACAGGGTCTCCACGAGCAGTACTTC.

This clone was found many times. The J gene is TRBJ2-3, the V gene TRBV4-2; the D call may be TRBD1 or TRBD2 (5 bases each). V was trimmed by 1 base and J by 2 bases, leaving 7 bases between them. The germline V gene encodes CDR1 LGHNA and CDR2 YNFKEQ. This CDR3 spans 14 amino acids. The CDR3 DNA is TGTGCCAGCAGCCAAGCAGGGACCACAGATACGCAGTATTTT. Residues: CASSQAGTTDTQYF.

The chain couples TRBV9 to TRBJ2-7; D may be TRBD2 (5 bases). CDR1 and CDR2 (germline): SGDLS, YYNGEE. There are 14 residues in the CDR3. The ends were cut back, 4 bases at V and 3 bases at J, with 14 bases in the middle. Here the CDR3 DNA reads TGTGCCAGCAGCCGGGCCGGGGAGTACTACGAGCAGTACTTC. Protein product: CASSRAGEYYEQYF.

In this sample, this clone turned up a few times. V usage is TRBV5-4 and J usage is TRBJ1-4, with D perhaps TRBD1 (5 bases). This CDR3 is built from 16 residues. Trimming removed 4 bases at V and 8 bases at J, with 21 bases between. From germline, CDR1 is SGHNT and CDR2 YYREEE (reference sequence). CDR3 region: CASSPRMSGGREKLFF. The CDR3 bases are TGTGCCAGCAGCCCCCGGATGAGTGGGGGACGGGAAAAACTGTTTTTT.

The chain couples TRBV27 to TRBJ2-1; 11 bases are a match to TRBD2. CDR1 is MNHEY, CDR2 SMNVEV, per germline (reference sequence). Trimming removed 0 bases from V and 4 bases from J; junction bases left unmatched: 11. The CDR3 is made up of 19 amino acids. CDR3 DNA sequence: TGTGCCAGCAGTTTATCGAATCTAGCGGGAGGCCCTGGGTACAATGAGCAGTTCTTC. It is translated as CASSLSNLAGGPGYNEQFF.

This clone was observed a handful of times. This rearrangement joins TRBV5-1 to TRBJ2-3; no clear D. CDR3 length: 16 residues. V gave up 0 bases and J gave up 1 base, with 12 bases separating them. The germline V gene has CDR1 SGHRS and CDR2 YFSETQ. The CDR3 DNA sequence: TGCGCCAGCAGCTTGGCCCAGGATTCTGGCACAGATACGCAGTATTTT. Its translation: CASSLAQDSGTDTQYF.

CDR3 region: CASSPGRGIGNQPQHF. In DNA, the CDR3 is TGTGCCAGCTCACCGGGCAGAGGAATCGGCAATCAGCCCCAGCATTTT. The genes are TRBV18 and TRBJ1-5; D is uncertain. With 3 bases removed from V and 2 bases from J, the gap between germline ends came to 14 bases. This CDR3 is built from 16 residues. Germline V CDR1 and CDR2: KGHSH, LQKENI.

DNA for the CDR3: TGCGCCAGCAGTCCTCCCCCCCTCGACACAGATACGCAGTATTTT. Residues: CASSPPPLDTDTQYF. V is TRBV23-1 and J is TRBJ2-3; D gene unclear. TRBV23-1 is an open reading frame whose function is uncertain. CDR3 length: 15 amino acids. Trimming left V 4 bases short and J 2 bases short, with 13 bases between.

This sequence joins TRBV4-3 and TRBJ2-7; 8 bases are a match to TRBD1. CDR1 is LGHNA, CDR2 YSLEER, per germline. The CDR3 totals 14 residues. V shed 3 bases and J 7 bases; nucleotides not matched to a gene: 8. CDR3 in DNA: TGCGCCAGCAGCCACGCTCAGGGGGCAGGTGAGCAGTACTTC. Its translation is CASSHAQGAGEQYF.